A selection of T cell receptor beta chains follows, all from one sample in a study of T-cell memory formation after mild COVID-19. TCRdb itself ran the 5' RACE reads through MiXCR, one entry per CDR3 protein. Of some 280,000 distinct CDR3 sequences detected, 15% to 20% appear once; the ten largest clones hold roughly 24%. The specimen sequenced was PBMCs or a T cell subset sorted from them (not recorded which). Every receptor here comes from a man aged 18 to 29 who had mild COVID-19 (a few samples of this study predate the infection). Cell type and time point are not known. Both conserved end residues are part of each CDR3. Fields, in order: D gene, J gene, V gene, clone size, CDR3 DNA, CDR3 protein. A D gene is named only where the DNA matches it firmly. Some rows mark clone size as missing; the rest say once, few, many or name a class of expanded clone.

NA | TRBJ2-5 | TRBV6-6 | NA | TGTGCCAGCACCCAGGGAGGGACACACCAAGAGACCCAGTACTTC | CASTQGGTHQETQYF
TRBD1 | TRBJ2-7 | TRBV3-1 | few | TGTGCCAGCAGCCAGCCTATGGGGACAGACTACGAGCAGTACTTC | CASSQPMGTDYEQYF
TRBD1 | TRBJ1-1 | TRBV12-3/TRBV12-4 | NA | TGTGCCAGCACTTCACAGGGGGCGCAGATCCCTGAAGCTTTCTTT | CASTSQGAQIPEAFF
NA | TRBJ2-7 | TRBV6-5 | many | TGTGCCAGCCGGGCGGCGGGCGAGCAGTACTTC | CASRAAGEQYF
NA | TRBJ1-1 | TRBV14 | NA | TGTGCCAGCAGCCAACGGCCGAACACTGAAGCTTTCTTT | CASSQRPNTEAFF
TRBD2 | TRBJ2-4 | TRBV4-2 | NA | TGTGCCAGCAGCCAAGACGCGCGGGGGGGCTTAGTCAAAAACATTCAGTACTTC | CASSQDARGGLVKNIQYF
TRBD1 | TRBJ2-1 | TRBV20-1 | NA | TGCAGTGCTGTTAGCCGGGACAGGGGATACAATGAGCAGTTCTTC | CSAVSRDRGYNEQFF
NA | TRBJ1-4 | TRBV29-1 | NA | TGCAGCGTCGACGGAGGGTTGGGTGAAAAACTGTTTTTT | CSVDGGLGEKLFF
NA | TRBJ1-1 | TRBV7-9 | NA | TGTGCCAGCAGAGCGAGACCTGAAGCTTTCTTT | CASRARPEAFF
TRBD1 | TRBJ2-7 | TRBV14 | NA | TGTGCCAGCAGTCGGACAGGACGATCCTACGAGCAGTACTTC | CASSRTGRSYEQYF
NA | TRBJ2-5 | TRBV4-2 | NA | TGTGCCAGCAGCCAAGCGAGGACCCAAGAGACCCAGTACTTC | CASSQARTQETQYF
TRBD2 | TRBJ2-1 | TRBV5-1 | NA | TGCGCCAGCAGCTTGAAGGGCGGGGGGAGCTGGGATGAGCAGTTCTTC | CASSLKGGGSWDEQFF
TRBD2 | TRBJ2-1 | TRBV20-1 | many | TGCAGTGCTAATCCGGGGGGGCCGGTCGATGAGCAGTTCTTC | CSANPGGPVDEQFF
NA | TRBJ2-1 | TRBV5-1 | NA | TGCGCCAGCAGCTTGGGGCAGCCAGGGCTCTCCTACAATGAGCAGTTCTTC | CASSLGQPGLSYNEQFF
TRBD1 | TRBJ1-2 | TRBV2 | NA | TGTGCCAGCAGTCGTGGGACAGGGGATCCAAATGCTGGCTACACCTTC | CASSRGTGDPNAGYTF
TRBD1 | TRBJ1-4 | TRBV11-2 | NA | TGTGCCAGCAGCTTCGACAGGGGGAGTGAAAAACTGTTTTTT | CASSFDRGSEKLFF
NA | TRBJ2-5 | TRBV2 | NA | TGTGCCAGCGATAAGTACCAAGAGACCCAGTACTTC | CASDKYQETQYF
NA | TRBJ2-3 | TRBV4-2 | NA | TGTGCCAGCAGCCAAGAAGCCAGTGTCGATACGCAGTATTTT | CASSQEASVDTQYF
TRBD1 | TRBJ2-4 | TRBV4-3 | few | TGCGCCAGCAGCCTCCGGGACAGGAACATTCAGTACTTC | CASSLRDRNIQYF
NA | TRBJ1-1 | TRBV4-3 | few | TGCGCCAGCAGCCAGGCCTCGGACACTGAAGCTTTCTTT | CASSQASDTEAFF
NA | TRBJ2-4 | TRBV6-6 | NA | TGTGCCAGCAGTTACTCCCGTTCCCCGGGGAACAAAAACATTCAGTACTTC | CASSYSRSPGNKNIQYF
NA | TRBJ2-1 | TRBV6-2/TRBV6-3 | NA | TGTGCCAGCGGTCCAGCGGGTCCCACCGGGGATGAGCAGTTCTTC | CASGPAGPTGDEQFF
NA | TRBJ2-2 | TRBV4-3 | few | TGCGCCAGCAGCGCACCAGGGGACCTCGCCGGGGAGCTGTTTTTT | CASSAPGDLAGELFF
NA | TRBJ2-3 | TRBV5-5 | NA | TGTGCCAGCAGCTTGGAGGTTCGGAGTAGCACAGATACGCAGTATTTT | CASSLEVRSSTDTQYF
TRBD1 | TRBJ1-1 | TRBV20-1 | NA | TGCAGTGCTAGTCGTATGGGACAGGGGGCTGGCTCTGAAGCTTTCTTT | CSASRMGQGAGSEAFF
TRBD1 | TRBJ2-2 | TRBV6-2/TRBV6-3 | many | TGTGCCAGCAGGACAGGGGACACCGGGGAGCTGTTTTTT | CASRTGDTGELFF
NA | TRBJ1-1 | TRBV12-3/TRBV12-4 | NA | TGTGCCAGCAGTGTGGGACACTGGAACACTGAAGCTTTCTTT | CASSVGHWNTEAFF